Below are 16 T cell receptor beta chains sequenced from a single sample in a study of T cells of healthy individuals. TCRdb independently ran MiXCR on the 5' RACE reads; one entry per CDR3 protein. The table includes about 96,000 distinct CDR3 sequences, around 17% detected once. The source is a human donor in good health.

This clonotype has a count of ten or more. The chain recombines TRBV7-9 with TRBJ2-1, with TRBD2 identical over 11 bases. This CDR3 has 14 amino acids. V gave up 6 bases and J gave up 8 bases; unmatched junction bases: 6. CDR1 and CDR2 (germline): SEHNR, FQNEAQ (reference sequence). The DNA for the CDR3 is TGTGCCAGCAGATCTAGCGGGGGGTTGGATGAGCAGTTCTTC. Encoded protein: CASRSSGGLDEQFF.

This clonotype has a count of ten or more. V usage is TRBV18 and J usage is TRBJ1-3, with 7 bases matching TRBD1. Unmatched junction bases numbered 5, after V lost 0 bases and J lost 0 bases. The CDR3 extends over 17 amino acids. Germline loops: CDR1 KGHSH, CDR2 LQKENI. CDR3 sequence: CASSPPGQRVSGNTIYF. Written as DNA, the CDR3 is TGTGCCAGCTCACCACCGGGACAGCGCGTCTCTGGAAACACCATATATTTT.

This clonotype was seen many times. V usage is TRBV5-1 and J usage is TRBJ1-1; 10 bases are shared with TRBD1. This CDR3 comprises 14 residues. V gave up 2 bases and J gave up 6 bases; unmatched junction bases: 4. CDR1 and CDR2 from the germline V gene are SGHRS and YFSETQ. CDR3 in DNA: TGCGCCAGCAGCTTCCGGGACAGGGGCTCTGAAGCTTTCTTT. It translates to CASSFRDRGSEAFF.

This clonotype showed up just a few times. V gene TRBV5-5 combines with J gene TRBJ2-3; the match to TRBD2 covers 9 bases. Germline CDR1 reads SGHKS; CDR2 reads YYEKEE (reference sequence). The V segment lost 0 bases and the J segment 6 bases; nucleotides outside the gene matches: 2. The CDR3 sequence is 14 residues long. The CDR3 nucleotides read TGTGCCAGCAGCTTGGCTAGCGGGGTGGATACGCAGTATTTT. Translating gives CASSLASGVDTQYF.

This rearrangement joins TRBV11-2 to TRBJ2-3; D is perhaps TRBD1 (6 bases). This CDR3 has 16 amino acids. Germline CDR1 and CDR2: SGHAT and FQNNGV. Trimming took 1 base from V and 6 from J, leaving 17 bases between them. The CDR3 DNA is TGTGCCAGCAGCTTAGGATTTGGGGGCCCCGGGGATACGCAGTATTTT. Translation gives CASSLGFGGPGDTQYF.

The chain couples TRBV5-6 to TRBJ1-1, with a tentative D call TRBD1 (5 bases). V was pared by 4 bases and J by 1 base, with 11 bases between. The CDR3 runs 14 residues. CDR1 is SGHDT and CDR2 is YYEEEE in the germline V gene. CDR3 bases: TGTGCCAGCAGCGTGGGGCTGCGGAACACTGAAGCTTTCTTT. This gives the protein CASSVGLRNTEAFF. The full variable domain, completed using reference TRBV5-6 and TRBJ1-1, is DAGVTQSPTHLIKTRGQQVTLRCSPKSGHDTVSWYQQALGQGPQFIFQYYEEEERQRGNFPDRFSGHQFPNYSSELNVNALLLGDSALYLCASSVGLRNTEAFFGQGTRLTVV.

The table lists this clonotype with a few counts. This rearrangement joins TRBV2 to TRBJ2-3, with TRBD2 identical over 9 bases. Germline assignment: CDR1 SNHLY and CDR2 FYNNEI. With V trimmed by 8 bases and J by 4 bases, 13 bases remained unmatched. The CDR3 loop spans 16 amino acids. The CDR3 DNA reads TGTGCCAGCCATCCGAGGGCTAGCGGGGTCTCAGATACGCAGTATTTT. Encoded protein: CASHPRASGVSDTQYF.

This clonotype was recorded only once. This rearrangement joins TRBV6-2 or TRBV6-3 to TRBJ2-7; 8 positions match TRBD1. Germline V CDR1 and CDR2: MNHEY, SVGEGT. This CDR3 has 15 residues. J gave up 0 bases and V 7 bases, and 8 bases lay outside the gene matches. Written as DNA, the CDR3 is TGTGCCAGCATTCTAGACAGGGGCCACTCCTACGAGCAGTACTTC. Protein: CASILDRGHSYEQYF.

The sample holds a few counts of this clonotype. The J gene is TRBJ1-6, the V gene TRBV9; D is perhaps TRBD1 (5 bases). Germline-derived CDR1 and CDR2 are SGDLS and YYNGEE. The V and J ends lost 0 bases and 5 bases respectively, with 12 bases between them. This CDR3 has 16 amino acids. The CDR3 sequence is CASSVDGGANNSPLHF. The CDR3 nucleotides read TGTGCCAGCAGCGTAGACGGAGGGGCCAATAATTCACCCCTCCACTTT. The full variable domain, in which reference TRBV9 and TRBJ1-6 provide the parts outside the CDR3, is DSGVTQTPKHLITATGQRVTLRCSPRSGDLSVYWYQQSLDQGLQFLIQYYNGEERAKGNILERFSAQQFPDLHSELNLSSLELGDSALYFCASSVDGGANNSPLHFGNGTRLTVT.

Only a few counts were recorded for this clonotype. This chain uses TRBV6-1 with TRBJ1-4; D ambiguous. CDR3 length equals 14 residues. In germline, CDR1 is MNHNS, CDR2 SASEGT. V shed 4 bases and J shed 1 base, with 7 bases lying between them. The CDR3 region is CASSVGRTNEKLFF. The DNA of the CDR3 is TGTGCCAGCAGTGTTGGAAGAACTAATGAAAAACTGTTTTTT.

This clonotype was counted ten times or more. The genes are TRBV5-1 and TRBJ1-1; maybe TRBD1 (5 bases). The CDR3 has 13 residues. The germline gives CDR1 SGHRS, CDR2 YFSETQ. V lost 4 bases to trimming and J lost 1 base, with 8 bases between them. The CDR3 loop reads CASSLGGNTEAFF. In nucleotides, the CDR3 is TGCGCCAGCAGCCTGGGGGGGAACACTGAAGCTTTCTTT.

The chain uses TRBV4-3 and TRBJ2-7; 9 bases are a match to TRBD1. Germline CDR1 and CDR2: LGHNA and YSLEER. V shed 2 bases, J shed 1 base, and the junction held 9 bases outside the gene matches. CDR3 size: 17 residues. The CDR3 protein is CASSQQLRGQGSYEQYF. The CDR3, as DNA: TGCGCCAGCAGCCAACAGCTCCGGGGACAGGGATCCTACGAGCAGTACTTC.

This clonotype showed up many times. CDR3 sequence reads: CAALRGNYGYTF. DNA for the CDR3: TGTGCCGCCCTCCGGGGGAACTATGGCTACACCTTC. The chain recombines TRBV10-3 with TRBJ1-2; D is possibly TRBD1 (5 bases). CDR3 length equals 12 residues. Germline CDR1 ENHRY, CDR2 SYGVKD. Trimming removed 11 bases at V and 2 bases at J, with 12 bases between.

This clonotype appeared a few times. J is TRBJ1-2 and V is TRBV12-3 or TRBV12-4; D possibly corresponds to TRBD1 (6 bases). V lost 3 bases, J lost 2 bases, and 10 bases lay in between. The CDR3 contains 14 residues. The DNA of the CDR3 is TGTGCCAGCAGTTTCAAGGGGGTCAACTATGGCTACACCTTC. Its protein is CASSFKGVNYGYTF.

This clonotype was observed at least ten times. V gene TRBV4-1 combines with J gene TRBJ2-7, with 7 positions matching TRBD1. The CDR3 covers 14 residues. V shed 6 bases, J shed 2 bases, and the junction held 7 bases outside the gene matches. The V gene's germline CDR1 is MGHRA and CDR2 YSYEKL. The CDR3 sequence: CASRRQGETYEQYF. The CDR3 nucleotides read TGCGCCAGCAGAAGACAGGGAGAGACCTACGAGCAGTACTTC.

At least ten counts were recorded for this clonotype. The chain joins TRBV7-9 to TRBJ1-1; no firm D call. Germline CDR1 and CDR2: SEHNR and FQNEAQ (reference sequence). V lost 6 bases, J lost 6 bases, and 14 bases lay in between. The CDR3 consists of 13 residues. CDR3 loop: CASRNGEFAEAFF. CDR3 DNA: TGTGCCAGCAGGAATGGGGAGTTCGCTGAAGCTTTCTTT.